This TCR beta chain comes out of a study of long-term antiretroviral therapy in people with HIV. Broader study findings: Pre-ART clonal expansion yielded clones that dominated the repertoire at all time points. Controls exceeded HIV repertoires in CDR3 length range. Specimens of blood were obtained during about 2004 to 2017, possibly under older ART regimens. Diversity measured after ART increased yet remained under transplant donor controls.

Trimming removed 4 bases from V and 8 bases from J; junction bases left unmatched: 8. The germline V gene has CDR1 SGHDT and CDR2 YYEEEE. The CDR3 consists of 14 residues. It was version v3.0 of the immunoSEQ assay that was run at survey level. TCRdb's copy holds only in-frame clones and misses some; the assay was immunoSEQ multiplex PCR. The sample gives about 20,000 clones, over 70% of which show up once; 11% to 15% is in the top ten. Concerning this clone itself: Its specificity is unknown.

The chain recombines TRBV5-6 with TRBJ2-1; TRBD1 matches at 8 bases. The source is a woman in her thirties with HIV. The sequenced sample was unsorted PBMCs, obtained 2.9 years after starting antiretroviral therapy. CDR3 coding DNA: TGTGCCAGCAGCCATGGGACAGGACAGGATGAGCAGTTCTTC. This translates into CASSHGTGQDEQFF.